This TCR beta chain is from a study of blood T cell repertoires in COVID-19. Study details: From the United States, Italy and Spain came samples of acute and convalescent COVID-19.

Assay: immunoSEQ multiplex PCR; the TCRdb copy retains only in-frame clones and omits some. The table records fewer than 400,000 clones, roughly 86% of them present only once. The J segment lost 4 bases and the V segment lost 5 bases, leaving 4 bases of the junction unmatched. The germline CDR1 and CDR2 sequences are LGHDT and YNNKEL (reference sequence). This CDR3 has 13 residues. Participant ages covered roughly 18 to 89 years across about 25 US areas. Cohort assignment relied on participant-reported clinical history. Two negative PCRs, clearance, or symptom resolution characterized the recovered Cohort 3 donors.

The rearrangement links TRBV3-1 (or the pseudogene TRBV3-2) to TRBJ2-5; 7 nucleotides align to TRBD1. Sample: PBMCs or T cells enriched from blood (not recorded which). The TCR sequence derives from a woman younger than 45 who had recovered from COVID-19. The CDR3 protein is CASSADRVETQYF. The CDR3 DNA sequence: TGTGCCAGCAGCGCAGACAGGGTAGAGACCCAGTACTTC.